Following are 7 T cell receptor beta chains from one sample sequenced in a study of T cell changes during pregnancy in multiple sclerosis. Clones were sequenced by immunoSEQ multiplex PCR, and TCRdb holds only the in-frame ones, with some missing. The sample carries more than 40,000 clones, 90% recorded once. Sequences were derived from peripheral blood, sampled in the first trimester of pregnancy. The source is a female donor in good health, enrolled as a control in a pregnancy study.

This clone was detected only a few times. The chain's CDR3 is CASMQFDEQYF. The CDR3 DNA follows: TGCGCCAGCATGCAGTTTGACGAGCAGTACTTC. This chain connects TRBV5-1 to TRBJ2-7; D remains ambiguous. The CDR3 totals 11 residues. The V gene lost 6 bases and the J gene lost 5 bases, with 9 bases spanning the gap. Germline V gene lookup returns CDR1 SGHRS and CDR2 YFSETQ.

The chain uses TRBV15 and TRBJ2-2; 11 nucleotides match TRBD1. The CDR3 contains 17 residues. Germline CDR1 LNHNV, CDR2 YYDKDF (reference sequence). Trimming at V came to 2 bases and at J to 3 bases, leaving 5 bases not matched to a gene. The CDR3, as DNA: TGTGCCACCAGCAGACGCCGGGACAGGGGGTACACCGGGGAGCTGTTTTTT. Translated, it gives CATSRRRDRGYTGELFF.

The gene calls are TRBV4-2 and TRBJ1-3, with TRBD1 identical over 7 bases. Per the germline V gene, CDR1 is LGHNA and CDR2 is YNFKEQ. The CDR3 is 16 amino acids. J was trimmed by 0 bases and V by 5 bases; bases with no gene match: 7. CDR3 region: CASSIQGIVSGNTIYF. CDR3 DNA: TGTGCCAGCAGCATACAGGGGATCGTCTCTGGAAACACCATATATTTT.

The chain links TRBV4-1 to TRBJ2-1; D unresolved. V lost 4 bases to trimming and J lost 9 bases, with 13 bases between them. This CDR3 spans 13 amino acids. CDR1 is MGHRA and CDR2 is YSYEKL in the germline V gene. CDR3 nucleotide sequence: TGCGCCAGCAGCCTTGTTCGGTCCGGTGAGCAGTTCTTC. Translated, it gives CASSLVRSGEQFF.

The sample holds one count of this clone. The V and J genes are TRBV27 and TRBJ2-2; TRBD2 agrees at 13 bases. Germline CDR1 MNHEY, CDR2 SMNVEV (reference sequence). The CDR3 is 19 residues long. V dropped 6 bases and J dropped 1; count of bases not matched to a gene: 11. CDR3 region: CASSGTSGRAWGNTGELFF. CDR3 nucleotide sequence: TGTGCCAGCAGCGGTACTAGCGGGAGGGCCTGGGGGAACACCGGGGAGCTGTTTTTT.

This clone appeared once. This rearrangement joins TRBV6-5 to TRBJ1-3; possibly TRBD1 for D (5 bases). V lost 2 bases, J lost 2 bases, and 10 bases lay in between. The V gene's germline CDR1 is MNHEY and CDR2 SVGAGI. The CDR3 has 15 amino acids. The CDR3 nucleotides are TGTGCCAGCAGTTACGACAGTCAGGCTGGAAACACCATATATTTT. Its translation is CASSYDSQAGNTIYF.

Notes on this clone: The germline gene is not matched at one end of the junction; a read error may be the cause. The genes are TRBV5-1 and TRBJ1-6; D not resolved. The germline V gene has CDR1 SGHRS and CDR2 YFSETQ. The length of the CDR3 is 14 residues. CDR3 sequence (DNA): TGTGCCAGCAGCTTGGCCCGCGGGGTTACACCCCTCCACTTT. Its protein product is CASSLARGVTPLHF.